A single sample gave rise to the 27 T cell receptor beta chains below, sequenced in a study of shared clonotypes between healthy human individuals. Sequenced by immunoSEQ multiplex PCR; TCRdb stores in-frame clones only, minus some. Among around 1.9 million clones listed, about 94% were seen once. Positive CCR7 selection of CD45RO-negative cells yielded the naive CD8 cells, and terminally differentiated effector memory CD45RA+ cells were excluded. Material: naive CD8+ T cells from PBMCs. These receptors came from a man between 18 and 29 years old in good health. Some clones in this sample may be carry-over from other donors' samples.

V and J are TRBV6-5 and TRBJ2-1; D not certain. Looked up from germline, CDR1 is MNHEY and CDR2 is SVGAGI. The CDR3 sequence is 16 residues long. V was shortened by 2 bases and J by 6 bases, with 17 bases between the two germline ends. The CDR3 DNA is TGTGCCAGCAGTTACGCGTCGGCTAGTTGGGCCAATGAGCAGTTCTTC. Amino acid sequence: CASSYASASWANEQFF.

J is TRBJ2-3 and V is TRBV14, with 9 bases lining up with TRBD2. V was clipped by 1 base and J by 0 bases; unmatched bases: 5. Germline V CDR1 and CDR2: SGHDN, FVKESK. This CDR3 has 17 amino acids. CDR3 protein: CASSQAVLAGSTDTQYF. As DNA, the CDR3 is TGTGCCAGCAGCCAAGCAGTCCTAGCGGGAAGCACAGATACGCAGTATTTT.

In the case of this clone: This sample includes further DNA sequences coding for the same CDR3. The genes are TRBV11-1 and TRBJ2-1; perhaps TRBD1 as D (5 bases). Germline CDR1 reads SGHAT; CDR2 reads FQDESV (reference sequence). The length of the CDR3 is 15 residues. V gave up 1 base and J gave up 0 bases, with 7 bases separating them. The CDR3 DNA reads TGTGCCAGCAGCTTAGTCGACAGCTCCTACAATGAGCAGTTCTTC. Protein product: CASSLVDSSYNEQFF.

The CDR3 here is CASSQDPAGAEQYF. The CDR3 DNA follows: TGTGCCAGCAGCCAAGACCCAGCGGGAGCCGAGCAGTACTTC. V gene TRBV4-2 combines with J gene TRBJ2-7; TRBD2 agrees at 8 bases. V shed 0 bases, J shed 6 bases, and the junction held 4 bases outside the gene matches. Germline values: CDR1 LGHNA, CDR2 YNFKEQ. The CDR3 length is 14 residues.

V and J are TRBV5-6 and TRBJ1-1, with D tentatively TRBD1 (6 bases). The CDR3 length is 15 residues. Germline V gene sequence: CDR1 SGHDT, CDR2 YYEEEE. V shed 3 bases and J shed 0 bases, with 12 bases lying between them. The DNA of the CDR3 is TGTGCCAGCAGCTATGGGGGGCCAGTGAACACTGAAGCTTTCTTT. It yields the protein CASSYGGPVNTEAFF.

The rearrangement joins TRBV6-1 to TRBJ2-7; 8 nucleotides match TRBD1. Unmatched junction bases numbered 7, after V lost 10 bases and J lost 5 bases. This CDR3 is built from 12 residues. Per germline, CDR1 MNHNS and CDR2 SASEGT. The CDR3, as DNA: TGTGCCACCCGACAGGGGTGGAACGAGCAGTACTTC. Translating gives CATRQGWNEQYF.

V is TRBV18 and J is TRBJ2-5, with TRBD1 matching over 7 bases. The CDR3 has 17 residues. Trimming cost V 1 base and J 0 bases; bases outside gene matches: 8. From germline, CDR1 is KGHSH and CDR2 LQKENI. CDR3 region: CASSPRPGQRYQETQYF. CDR3 DNA sequence: TGTGCCAGCTCACCACGACCGGGACAGAGATACCAAGAGACCCAGTACTTC.

V usage is TRBV11-3 and J usage is TRBJ1-1; a possible D gene is TRBD1 (6 bases). This CDR3 spans 14 amino acids. Germline CDR1 and CDR2: SGHNT and YENEEA. Trimming left V 3 bases short and J 1 base short, with 9 bases between. The CDR3 sequence is CASSFDRTNTEAFF. The CDR3 region has the DNA TGTGCCAGCAGCTTTGACAGGACGAACACTGAAGCTTTCTTT.

The J gene is TRBJ2-2, the V gene TRBV5-1, with a tentative D call TRBD1 (5 bases). The germline V and J ends were trimmed by 4 bases and 8 bases, with 15 bases remaining between them. CDR3 length: 14 amino acids. Per the germline V gene, CDR1 is SGHRS and CDR2 is YFSETQ. DNA for the CDR3: TGCGCCAGCAGCACCCCGGACAACTCTGGGGAGCTGTTTTTT. Its translation is CASSTPDNSGELFF.

J is TRBJ2-2 and V is TRBV5-5; TRBD1 matches at 9 bases. The V gene's germline CDR1 is SGHKS and CDR2 YYEKEE (reference sequence). Trimming took 0 bases from V and 6 from J; bases not matched to a gene: 9. This CDR3 is built from 17 residues. Here the CDR3 DNA reads TGTGCCAGCAGCTTGGAGCGGGACAGGGAAATTCCCGGGGAGCTGTTTTTT. Translated, it gives CASSLERDREIPGELFF.

This rearrangement joins TRBV10-2 to TRBJ1-1, with 9 positions matching TRBD1. The CDR3 is 14 amino acids. Germline V gives CDR1 WSHSY, CDR2 SAAADI. With 6 bases clipped from V and 6 bases from J, the junction kept 8 bases outside the gene matches. This CDR3 reads CASRGGTGRPEAFF. CDR3 sequence (DNA): TGCGCCAGCAGGGGTGGGACAGGGAGGCCTGAAGCTTTCTTT.

V usage is TRBV30 and J usage is TRBJ2-7, with D possibly TRBD1 on 6 matching bases. V lost 0 bases to trimming and J lost 1 base, with 10 bases between them. Looked up from germline, CDR1 is GTSNPN and CDR2 is SVGIG (reference sequence). The CDR3 consists of 14 residues. The CDR3 sequence is CAWSVRQVSYEQYF. The CDR3 nucleotides read TGTGCCTGGAGTGTAAGACAGGTGTCCTACGAGCAGTACTTC.

The chain couples TRBV30 to TRBJ2-7; D gene ambiguous. V shed 0 bases and J shed 7 bases, with 10 bases lying between them. Germline V gene lookup returns CDR1 GTSNPN and CDR2 SVGIG (reference sequence). CDR3 length equals 12 residues. The CDR3 coding sequence is TGTGCCTGGAGTGTCGGTGAGATGGAGCAGTACTTC. This encodes CAWSVGEMEQYF.

This sequence joins TRBV15 and TRBJ1-1, with D unresolved. Germline CDR1 is LNHNV and CDR2 is YYDKDF (reference sequence). Trimming took off 5 bases at V and 0 bases at J, with 13 bases between the two ends. The CDR3 has 15 amino acids. The CDR3 DNA is TGTGCCACCAGCGGGCCTGGCATCCTGAACACTGAAGCTTTCTTT. This encodes CATSGPGILNTEAFF.

The chain links TRBV7-3 to TRBJ2-1; maybe TRBD2 (6 bases). There are 16 residues in the CDR3. CDR1 and CDR2 (germline): SGHTA, FQGTGA. The ends were cut back, 3 bases at V and 8 bases at J, with 20 bases in the middle. The CDR3 spells CASSFGPGTQRDEQFF. CDR3 coding DNA: TGTGCCAGCAGCTTTGGCCCCGGGACTCAGCGAGATGAGCAGTTCTTC. The variable domain in full, completed from reference TRBV7-3 and TRBJ2-1, reads GAGVSQTPSNKVTEKGKYVELRCDPISGHTALYWYRQSLGQGPEFLIYFQGTGAADDSGLPNDRFFAVRPEGSVSTLKIQRTERGDSAVYLCASSFGPGTQRDEQFFGPGTRLTVL.

This sequence joins TRBV27 and TRBJ2-1; a weak D match, TRBD2 (6 bases). Trimming pared 6 bases from V and 3 bases from J, leaving 12 bases between. Germline CDR1 MNHEY, CDR2 SMNVEV (reference sequence). The CDR3 contains 14 residues. DNA of the CDR3: TGTGCCAGCAGCTGGGGACTCAACTACAATGAGCAGTTCTTC. Protein product: CASSWGLNYNEQFF.

A note on this clone: The sample contains more than one DNA sequence encoding this CDR3. The V and J genes are TRBV7-9 and TRBJ1-1; TRBD1 is a possible D gene (5 bases). CDR3 length: 14 residues. From germline, CDR1 is SEHNR and CDR2 FQNEAQ (reference sequence). V lost 0 bases to trimming and J lost 5 bases, with 10 bases between them. The CDR3 reads CASSLAGGGTEAFF. CDR3 DNA sequence: TGTGCCAGCAGCTTAGCCGGGGGAGGGACTGAAGCTTTCTTT.

V and J are TRBV25-1 and TRBJ1-4; D ambiguous. This CDR3 has 15 residues. The germline gives CDR1 MGHDK, CDR2 SYGVNS. V was cut by 0 bases and J by 4 bases, with 9 bases left in between. CDR3 DNA sequence: TGTGCCAGCAGTGAATACTCCAGTCGTAATGAAAAACTGTTTTTT. It translates to CASSEYSSRNEKLFF.

The chain links TRBV7-9 to TRBJ1-2; possible D gene TRBD1, 6 bases. The germline V gene has CDR1 SEHNR and CDR2 FQNEAQ (reference sequence). This CDR3 has 14 residues. The germline V and J ends were trimmed by 4 bases and 1 base, with 10 bases remaining between them. CDR3 sequence: CASSSGGFNYGYTF. CDR3 coding DNA: TGTGCCAGCAGCTCGGGGGGCTTTAACTATGGCTACACCTTC.

The chain recombines TRBV13 with TRBJ2-3; D may be TRBD2 (6 bases). Trimming shortened V by 5 bases and J by 2 bases, and 20 bases separated the two germline ends. The CDR3 runs to 17 residues. Germline loops: CDR1 PRHDT, CDR2 FYEKMQ (reference sequence). The CDR3: CASSTLGVGGDTDTQYF. The CDR3 DNA sequence: TGTGCCAGCAGCACCCTGGGGGTTGGCGGGGACACAGATACGCAGTATTTT. Drawing the rest from reference TRBV13 and TRBJ2-3, the complete variable domain is AAGVIQSPRHLIKEKRETATLKCYPIPRHDTVYWYQQGPGQDPQFLISFYEKMQSDKGSIPDRFSAQQFSDYHSELNMSSLELGDSALYFCASSTLGVGGDTDTQYFGPGTRLTVL.

The chain recombines TRBV7-9 with TRBJ2-2; 11 bases match TRBD2. The V gene end was trimmed by 5 bases and the J gene end by 4 bases; junction bases not matched to a gene: 9. Germline CDR1 reads SEHNR; CDR2 reads FQNEAQ (reference sequence). The CDR3 runs 17 residues. The CDR3 DNA sequence: TGTGCCAGCAGCCCAAGGAGACTAGCGGGACCCACCGGGGAGCTGTTTTTT. As protein: CASSPRRLAGPTGELFF.

This chain joins TRBV4-2 and TRBJ2-1; tentative D call: TRBD1 (5 bases). Trimming removed 0 bases at V and 6 bases at J, with 18 bases between. Germline CDR1 and CDR2: LGHNA and YNFKEQ. This CDR3 has 17 amino acids. The CDR3 DNA reads as TGTGCCAGCAGCCAAGAGGGTTTGGGCGGCAGGGTCAATGAGCAGTTCTTC. Its translation is CASSQEGLGGRVNEQFF.

The table lists this clone with a few counts. Other DNA sequences in this sample translate to the same CDR3. The chain combines TRBV27 with TRBJ2-7; D may be TRBD2 (6 bases). The CDR3 sequence is 13 residues long. CDR1 and CDR2 (germline): MNHEY, SMNVEV (reference sequence). The germline V and J ends were trimmed by 5 bases and 2 bases, with 10 bases remaining between them. Written as DNA, the CDR3 is TGTGCCAGCAGTCTCGGACTAACCTACGAGCAGTACTTC. Translation gives CASSLGLTYEQYF.

The chain has TRBV6-6 and TRBJ2-2, with D unresolved. Trimming left V 5 bases short and J 1 base short, with 8 bases between. The germline CDR1 and CDR2 sequences are MNHNY and SVGAGI (reference sequence). This CDR3 has 14 amino acids. The CDR3 spells CASSPGRNTGELFF. DNA of the CDR3: TGTGCCAGCAGTCCCGGCCGGAACACCGGGGAGCTGTTTTTT.

This clone was observed once. J is TRBJ2-7 and V is TRBV27; weak D call: TRBD1 (6 bases). The germline V and J ends were trimmed by 5 bases and 4 bases, with 15 bases remaining between them. CDR1 is MNHEY and CDR2 is SMNVEV in the germline V gene (reference sequence). The CDR3 has 14 residues. CDR3 sequence reads: CASSLTGFDYEQYF. The CDR3 bases are TGTGCCAGCAGTCTTACAGGGTTTGATTACGAGCAGTACTTC.

V is TRBV10-3 and J is TRBJ1-2; TRBD1 might be the D (5 bases). The V gene lost 11 bases and the J gene lost 4 bases, with 14 bases spanning the gap. Germline CDR1 reads ENHRY; CDR2 reads SYGVKD. The CDR3 totals 12 residues. The CDR3 nucleotides are TGTGCCGCGTGGCAGGGCTTCTATGGCTACACCTTC. Translation gives CAAWQGFYGYTF.

The V gene is TRBV27, the J gene TRBJ1-5; maybe TRBD1 (5 bases). CDR1 MNHEY and CDR2 SMNVEV come from the germline V gene (reference sequence). This CDR3 is 15 amino acids long. Trimming took off 5 bases at V and 3 bases at J, with 14 bases between the two ends. The CDR3 loop reads CASSAYDSNNQPQHF. In DNA form, the CDR3 reads TGTGCCAGCAGTGCTTACGACAGCAACAATCAGCCCCAGCATTTT.